This T cell receptor beta chain derives from a study of persistence of HIV-infected CD4 T cells. In regard to this clone: Its antigen remains unknown.

The libraries were made with immunoSEQ version 4 in survey mode. Assay used: immunoSEQ multiplex PCR; TCRdb lists only in-frame clones, some missing. The table lists some 31,000 clones, roughly 82% of them singletons, with 0.86% in the top ten. Germline V gene lookup returns CDR1 KGHSY and CDR2 FQNENV. V trimming: 5 bases; J trimming: 2 bases; junction bases outside the gene matches: 2. There are 13 residues in the CDR3. Lysates of CMV-infected fibroblasts at approximately 10 ug/mL stimulated these cells. Memory cells lacking CD40L and CD69 with high CD45RO were sorted. The chain employs TRBV16 and TRBJ1-2, with 7 bases identical to TRBD1. This TCR was sampled from an adult man with HIV who was CMV-seropositive. Here the sequenced sample was CD4+ T cells sorted from PBMCs after approximately 19-hour stimulation, taken from a patient who received antiretroviral therapy. CDR3 DNA: TGTGCCAGCAGCGAGACAGGGAACTATGGCTACACCTTC. Its protein product is CASSETGNYGYTF.